Listed below are T cell receptor beta chains from one sample, sequenced in a study of beta chain features in type 1 diabetes. Assay used: immunoSEQ multiplex PCR; TCRdb lists only in-frame clones, some missing. The data hold over 200,000 clones, with approximately 10% observed a single time. The sequencing input was naive CD4+ T cells from blood. The receptor set was obtained from a man aged 25 to 40 with type 1 diabetes. Each CDR3 is given with its conserved first and last residue. The order of the fields is D gene, clone size, J gene, V gene, CDR3 protein, CDR3 DNA. A D gene is named only where the DNA matches it firmly. Some rows have no size entry. The others give once, few or many, or a class for an expanded clone.

d_gene: TRBD1; abundance: .; j_gene: TRBJ1-2; v_gene: TRBV18; CDR3aa: CASSQQTGANYGYTF; CDR3nt: TGTGCCAGCTCACAACAGACAGGGGCTAACTATGGCTACACCTTC
d_gene: .; abundance: few; j_gene: TRBJ2-2; v_gene: TRBV5-6; CDR3aa: CASSYRTVWLNTGELFF; CDR3nt: TGTGCCAGCAGCTATCGGACAGTATGGTTGAACACCGGGGAGCTGTTTTTT
d_gene: TRBD1; abundance: .; j_gene: TRBJ1-1; v_gene: TRBV19; CDR3aa: CASRLPGQGDTEAFF; CDR3nt: TGTGCCAGTAGACTACCGGGACAGGGGGACACTGAAGCTTTCTTT
d_gene: TRBD2; abundance: .; j_gene: TRBJ2-1; v_gene: TRBV2; CDR3aa: CASGYSGGEQFF; CDR3nt: TGTGCCAGCGGTTATAGCGGGGGAGAGCAGTTCTTC
d_gene: .; abundance: few; j_gene: TRBJ2-7; v_gene: TRBV18; CDR3aa: CASSPRRGGAGTSYEQYF; CDR3nt: TGTGCCAGCTCACCGAGGAGAGGGGGGGCGGGGACCTCCTACGAGCAGTACTTC
d_gene: .; abundance: .; j_gene: TRBJ2-6; v_gene: TRBV19; CDR3aa: CASSIVGPDILTF; CDR3nt: TGTGCCAGTAGTATCGTAGGCCCGGACATCCTGACTTTC
d_gene: TRBD1; abundance: few; j_gene: TRBJ1-1; v_gene: TRBV10-3; CDR3aa: CAISRDRATEAFF; CDR3nt: TGTGCCATCAGCCGGGACAGGGCGACTGAAGCTTTCTTT
d_gene: .; abundance: .; j_gene: TRBJ1-1; v_gene: TRBV10-3; CDR3aa: CAISEAGETEAFF; CDR3nt: TGTGCCATCAGTGAAGCAGGGGAGACTGAAGCTTTCTTT
d_gene: .; abundance: few; j_gene: TRBJ2-7; v_gene: TRBV9; CDR3aa: CASSALGTSYEQYF; CDR3nt: TGTGCCAGCAGCGCGCTCGGGACTTCCTACGAGCAGTACTTC
d_gene: TRBD2; abundance: .; j_gene: TRBJ2-1; v_gene: TRBV19; CDR3aa: CASVPGGSYNEQFF; CDR3nt: TGTGCCAGCGTGCCGGGGGGCTCCTACAATGAGCAGTTCTTC
d_gene: .; abundance: .; j_gene: TRBJ2-3; v_gene: TRBV27; CDR3aa: CASSSSAHRSDTQYF; CDR3nt: TGTGCCAGCAGTTCCTCCGCACACCGCTCAGATACGCAGTATTTT
d_gene: TRBD1; abundance: .; j_gene: TRBJ2-2; v_gene: TRBV7-2; CDR3aa: CASSSPPGTGDAGELFF; CDR3nt: TGTGCCAGCAGCTCCCCCCCCGGGACAGGGGATGCCGGGGAGCTGTTTTTT
d_gene: .; abundance: .; j_gene: TRBJ2-5; v_gene: TRBV7-9; CDR3aa: CASSHIGRGDAGTQYF; CDR3nt: TGTGCCAGCAGCCATATTGGCAGGGGGGATGCGGGGACCCAGTACTTC
d_gene: .; abundance: .; j_gene: TRBJ1-1; v_gene: TRBV11-2; CDR3aa: CASIPPRVRPRNTEAFF; CDR3nt: TGTGCCAGCATCCCACCCAGGGTCCGACCACGGAACACTGAAGCTTTCTTT
d_gene: TRBD1; abundance: few; j_gene: TRBJ2-3; v_gene: TRBV9; CDR3aa: CASSVQGDRGTQYF; CDR3nt: TGTGCCAGCAGCGTACAGGGGGACCGTGGGACGCAGTATTTT
d_gene: .; abundance: .; j_gene: TRBJ2-3; v_gene: TRBV11-3; CDR3aa: CASSSGARTDTQYF; CDR3nt: TGTGCCAGCAGCTCCGGTGCCCGCACAGATACGCAGTATTTT
d_gene: TRBD2; abundance: few; j_gene: TRBJ2-1; v_gene: TRBV11-2; CDR3aa: CASSLDPSGGADEQFF; CDR3nt: TGTGCCAGCAGCTTAGATCCTAGCGGGGGGGCAGATGAGCAGTTCTTC
d_gene: .; abundance: few; j_gene: TRBJ1-2; v_gene: TRBV5-1; CDR3aa: CASSLAPRDSGYTF; CDR3nt: TGCGCCAGCAGCTTGGCCCCCAGGGATTCTGGCTACACCTTC
d_gene: TRBD1; abundance: .; j_gene: TRBJ1-2; v_gene: TRBV5-4; CDR3aa: CASSLAGTGINYGYTF; CDR3nt: TGTGCCAGCAGCTTGGCCGGGACAGGTATTAACTATGGCTACACCTTC
d_gene: .; abundance: few; j_gene: TRBJ2-1; v_gene: TRBV15; CDR3aa: CATSRRTKNEQFF; CDR3nt: TGTGCCACCAGCAGAAGGACAAAAAATGAGCAGTTCTTC
d_gene: TRBD2; abundance: few; j_gene: TRBJ2-1; v_gene: TRBV6-5; CDR3aa: CASRYPGGTYEQFF; CDR3nt: TGTGCCAGCAGATATCCGGGGGGGACATATGAGCAGTTCTTC
d_gene: TRBD1; abundance: few; j_gene: TRBJ1-2; v_gene: TRBV11-2; CDR3aa: CASSYRDSRNYTF; CDR3nt: TGTGCCAGCAGCTACCGGGACAGCCGGAACTACACCTTC
d_gene: TRBD1; abundance: few; j_gene: TRBJ1-6; v_gene: TRBV18; CDR3aa: CASSSAGTGVRTPLHF; CDR3nt: TGTGCCAGCTCATCAGCCGGGACAGGGGTCAGGACACCCCTCCACTTT
d_gene: TRBD1; abundance: .; j_gene: TRBJ2-1; v_gene: TRBV27; CDR3aa: CASGRDRAYNEQFF; CDR3nt: TGTGCCAGCGGTCGGGACAGGGCGTACAATGAGCAGTTCTTC
d_gene: .; abundance: .; j_gene: TRBJ2-5; v_gene: TRBV7-3; CDR3aa: CASSLRGGETQYF; CDR3nt: TGTGCCAGCAGCTTAAGAGGGGGAGAGACCCAGTACTTC
d_gene: TRBD1; abundance: .; j_gene: TRBJ2-7; v_gene: TRBV6-1; CDR3aa: CASSPDRAHEQYF; CDR3nt: TGTGCCAGCAGTCCTGACAGGGCCCACGAGCAGTACTTC
d_gene: .; abundance: few; j_gene: TRBJ2-5; v_gene: TRBV2; CDR3aa: CASSVTGIQETQYF; CDR3nt: TGTGCCAGCAGTGTTACAGGGATCCAAGAGACCCAGTACTTC
d_gene: .; abundance: few; j_gene: TRBJ1-6; v_gene: TRBV14; CDR3aa: CASSPPGTTNSPLHF; CDR3nt: TGTGCCAGCAGTCCCCCGGGAACTACGAATTCACCCCTCCACTTT
d_gene: .; abundance: few; j_gene: TRBJ1-5; v_gene: TRBV29-1; CDR3aa: CSAQNRENQPQHF; CDR3nt: TGCAGCGCCCAAAACAGGGAGAATCAGCCCCAGCATTTT
d_gene: TRBD1; abundance: few; j_gene: TRBJ2-3; v_gene: TRBV5-1; CDR3aa: CASSWSVGTGGESDTQYF; CDR3nt: TGCGCCAGCAGCTGGAGCGTGGGGACAGGGGGCGAGTCAGATACGCAGTATTTT
d_gene: .; abundance: few; j_gene: TRBJ2-7; v_gene: TRBV6-5; CDR3aa: CASRPGTTGEQYF; CDR3nt: TGTGCCAGCAGACCCGGGACAACGGGAGAGCAGTACTTC
d_gene: .; abundance: .; j_gene: TRBJ2-3; v_gene: TRBV7-9; CDR3aa: CASSSQRGTDTQYF; CDR3nt: TGTGCCAGCAGCTCCCAGCGGGGCACAGATACGCAGTATTTT
d_gene: .; abundance: few; j_gene: TRBJ1-1; v_gene: TRBV19; CDR3aa: CASSLNRDTMNTEAFF; CDR3nt: TGTGCCAGTAGTCTCAACCGGGACACCATGAACACTGAAGCTTTCTTT
d_gene: .; abundance: .; j_gene: TRBJ2-3; v_gene: TRBV18; CDR3aa: CASSPTGTVTDTQYF; CDR3nt: TGTGCCAGCTCACCGACGGGAACCGTCACAGATACGCAGTATTTT
d_gene: TRBD1; abundance: .; j_gene: TRBJ1-5; v_gene: TRBV9; CDR3aa: CASSVAGTGDQPQHF; CDR3nt: TGTGCCAGCAGCGTAGCTGGGACAGGCGATCAGCCCCAGCATTTT
d_gene: .; abundance: few; j_gene: TRBJ1-1; v_gene: TRBV11-2; CDR3aa: CASRRLNTEAFF; CDR3nt: TGTGCCAGCAGGAGGCTGAACACTGAAGCTTTCTTT
d_gene: TRBD1; abundance: few; j_gene: TRBJ2-3; v_gene: TRBV5-1; CDR3aa: CASSVGQSSDTQYF; CDR3nt: TGCGCCAGCAGCGTGGGACAGAGTAGCGATACGCAGTATTTT
d_gene: .; abundance: once; j_gene: TRBJ2-1; v_gene: TRBV7-2; CDR3aa: CASSPRLVSSYNEQFF; CDR3nt: TGTGCCAGCAGCCCCAGACTCGTGAGCTCCTACAATGAGCAGTTCTTC
d_gene: .; abundance: .; j_gene: TRBJ2-1; v_gene: TRBV2; CDR3aa: CASSVGAVELF; CDR3nt: TGTGCCAGCAGTGTAGGGGCGGTTGAGCTCTTC
d_gene: .; abundance: few; j_gene: TRBJ2-7; v_gene: TRBV7-6; CDR3aa: CASSPRTGPYEQYF; CDR3nt: TGTGCCAGCAGCCCTCGAACAGGGCCCTACGAGCAGTACTTC
d_gene: .; abundance: .; j_gene: TRBJ1-2; v_gene: TRBV7-8; CDR3aa: CASSLGGQPYGYTF; CDR3nt: TGTGCCAGCAGCTTAGGCGGACAGCCCTATGGCTACACCTTC
d_gene: .; abundance: .; j_gene: TRBJ1-2; v_gene: TRBV7-9; CDR3aa: CASSTEDYGYTF; CDR3nt: TGTGCCAGCTCTACAGAAGACTATGGCTACACCTTC
d_gene: .; abundance: .; j_gene: TRBJ2-2; v_gene: TRBV27; CDR3aa: CASRGAGDGELFF; CDR3nt: TGTGCCAGCCGGGGGGCCGGAGACGGGGAGCTGTTTTTT
d_gene: TRBD2; abundance: few; j_gene: TRBJ2-3; v_gene: TRBV15; CDR3aa: CATSRGDLAGSSTDTQYF; CDR3nt: TGTGCCACCAGCAGGGGGGATCTAGCGGGGAGCAGCACAGATACGCAGTATTTT
d_gene: TRBD1; abundance: few; j_gene: TRBJ2-1; v_gene: TRBV5-4; CDR3aa: CASNPLGGQGAYNEQFF; CDR3nt: TGTGCCAGCAACCCTTTGGGGGGACAGGGAGCCTACAATGAGCAGTTCTTC
d_gene: .; abundance: .; j_gene: TRBJ2-2; v_gene: TRBV5-1; CDR3aa: CASGPFSITGELFF; CDR3nt: TGCGCCAGCGGCCCCTTTTCGATCACCGGGGAGCTGTTTTTT
d_gene: .; abundance: few; j_gene: TRBJ2-5; v_gene: TRBV4-1; CDR3aa: CASSRGTAQETQYF; CDR3nt: TGCGCCAGCAGCCGCGGGACAGCCCAAGAGACCCAGTACTTC
d_gene: TRBD2; abundance: few; j_gene: TRBJ2-1; v_gene: TRBV29-1; CDR3aa: CSTPATSGDYNEQFF; CDR3nt: TGCAGCACGCCGGCTACTAGCGGGGATTACAATGAGCAGTTCTTC
d_gene: .; abundance: few; j_gene: TRBJ1-2; v_gene: TRBV28; CDR3aa: CASSLIRGGGYTF; CDR3nt: TGTGCCAGCAGTTTAATTCGGGGAGGCGGCTACACCTTC
d_gene: .; abundance: .; j_gene: TRBJ1-5; v_gene: TRBV6-1; CDR3aa: CAHSRGSNQPQHF; CDR3nt: TGTGCCCACTCCCGGGGTAGCAATCAGCCCCAGCATTTT
d_gene: .; abundance: .; j_gene: TRBJ1-6; v_gene: TRBV2; CDR3aa: CASSLTVNSPLHF; CDR3nt: TGTGCCAGCAGTTTGACAGTTAATTCACCCCTCCACTTT
d_gene: TRBD2; abundance: .; j_gene: TRBJ2-1; v_gene: TRBV18; CDR3aa: CASFPGRGDEQFF; CDR3nt: TGTGCCAGCTTCCCGGGGAGGGGCGATGAGCAGTTCTTC
d_gene: .; abundance: .; j_gene: TRBJ2-3; v_gene: TRBV9; CDR3aa: CASSVGIYDTDTQYF; CDR3nt: TGTGCCAGCAGCGTAGGTATCTACGACACAGATACGCAGTATTTT
d_gene: TRBD1; abundance: .; j_gene: TRBJ2-5; v_gene: TRBV19; CDR3aa: CASSPDRDWGQYF; CDR3nt: TGTGCCAGTAGTCCGGACAGGGACTGGGGCCAGTACTTC
d_gene: .; abundance: .; j_gene: TRBJ2-7; v_gene: TRBV5-6; CDR3aa: CASSLVSEQYF; CDR3nt: TGTGCCAGCAGCTTGGTATCCGAGCAGTACTTC
d_gene: TRBD2; abundance: few; j_gene: TRBJ2-3; v_gene: TRBV5-6; CDR3aa: CASSSPGLAGPADTQYF; CDR3nt: TGTGCCAGCAGTTCTCCGGGACTAGCGGGGCCTGCAGATACGCAGTATTTT
d_gene: TRBD1; abundance: once; j_gene: TRBJ1-1; v_gene: TRBV5-1; CDR3aa: CASRTGTGATEAFF; CDR3nt: TGCGCCAGCAGGACCGGGACAGGGGCGACTGAAGCTTTCTTT